Listed here is a single TCR beta chain. Its specificity is not known. The data stem from a study of shared clonotypes between healthy human individuals. Germline lookup yields CDR1 SGDLS and CDR2 YYNGEE. The CDR3 contains 15 residues. V was trimmed by 3 bases and J by 0 bases, leaving 9 bases between them. Study-wide points: As a rule, naive subsets had a larger estimated richness than memory subsets. The naive CD4 repertoires of a few donors were compared, and approximately 5% of clonotypes were shared. The represented genetic and exposure-history diversity was limited by the small number of donors.

Naive CD8 cells lacked CD45RO, underwent positive selection for CCR7 and left out terminally differentiated effector memory CD45RA+ cells. This was a deep-level run. Sequencing used immunoSEQ multiplex PCR; TCRdb keeps in-frame clones, though not all of them. The repertoire includes millions of clones, approximately 94% of them detected once, and roughly 1% sits in the top ten. V and J are TRBV9 and TRBJ1-4; D possibly corresponds to TRBD1 (5 bases). Sample: naive CD8+ T cells sorted from blood. This clonotype was sampled from a man aged 18 to 29 in good health. DNA of the CDR3: TGTGCCAGCAGCGCCGAACAGGCAACTAATGAAAAACTGTTTTTT. It specifies CASSAEQATNEKLFF.